The source of this T cell receptor (beta chain) is a study of control samples from healthy donors and cancer patients. Profiling relied on immunoSEQ multiplex PCR, and the TCRdb table lists in-frame clones only, not all of them. The sample records about 96,000 clones, over 90% being singletons. The CDR3 totals 16 residues. The V end lost 2 bases, the J end lost 3 bases, and 16 bases lay between the germline ends. CDR1 and CDR2 (germline): SEHNR, FQNEAQ (reference sequence). This TCR was sampled from a man aged 18 to 30 in good health. Sequenced sample: blood. The chain combines TRBV7-9 with TRBJ1-2; a possible D gene is TRBD1 (5 bases). As DNA, the CDR3 is TGTGCCAGCAGCTTACATTCGGCGGTACAGGACTATGGCTACACCTTC. The encoded protein is CASSLHSAVQDYGYTF.